These 25 T cell receptor beta chains were sequenced from one sample in a study of CD8+ T cells in alopecia areata. Regarding treatment: oral pan-JAK inhibitor, 5-10 mg twice daily. Extraction and reverse transcription of RNA yielded cDNA as the sequencing template. Assay used: immunoSEQ multiplex PCR; TCRdb lists only in-frame clones, some missing. This sample carries roughly 120,000 clones, roughly 60% of them seen once, and the ten largest clones take almost 30%. The starting material was CD8+ T cells sorted from blood, obtained at week 4, from a patient treated with tofacitinib. The source of these receptors is a human donor with alopecia areata.

This clone was seen more than once but under ten times. The chain has TRBV7-2 and TRBJ2-3, with 7 bases identical to TRBD1. Trimming removed 5 bases from V and 12 bases from J; junction bases left unmatched: 5. The CDR3 has 11 residues. Germline V gene data show CDR1 as SGHTA and CDR2 as FQGNSA. The CDR3 is CASSPGTEQYF. In DNA form, the CDR3 reads TGTGCCAGCAGCCCCGGGACAGAACAGTATTTT.

The chain combines TRBV15 with TRBJ1-5, with TRBD1 identical over 9 bases. The germline gives CDR1 LNHNV, CDR2 YYDKDF (reference sequence). The CDR3 is made up of 19 amino acids. Unmatched junction bases numbered 14, after V lost 4 bases and J lost 1 base. Written as DNA, the CDR3 is TGTGCCACCAGCACAGACAGGGGGATGGTCCTGGAGAGCAATCAGCCCCAGCATTTT. Protein: CATSTDRGMVLESNQPQHF.

This chain links TRBV5-1 with TRBJ2-7; D gene ambiguous. The CDR3 totals 12 residues. Germline-derived CDR1 and CDR2 are SGHRS and YFSETQ. The germline V and J ends were trimmed by 2 bases and 3 bases, with 6 bases remaining between them. As DNA, the CDR3 is TGCGCCAGCAGCTTCGAACGCTACGAGCAGTACTTC. Encoded protein: CASSFERYEQYF.

This clone showed up just a few times. The V gene is TRBV4-1, the J gene TRBJ2-2, with 9 bases aligning to TRBD1. The CDR3 length is 18 residues. The J segment lost 0 bases and the V segment lost 3 bases, leaving 8 bases of the junction unmatched. The V gene's germline CDR1 is MGHRA and CDR2 YSYEKL. In DNA form, the CDR3 reads TGCGCCAGCAGCCATCCCAAAGACAGGGGGTCGAACACCGGGGAGCTGTTTTTT. Protein product: CASSHPKDRGSNTGELFF.

The chain couples TRBV4-1 to TRBJ1-1; TRBD1 might be the D (5 bases). Trimming took 0 bases from V and 0 from J, leaving 14 bases between them. Germline CDR1 reads MGHRA; CDR2 reads YSYEKL. The CDR3 totals 17 residues. The CDR3 DNA is TGCGCCAGCAGCCAAGAAGGGGCGGGTCGAATGAACACTGAAGCTTTCTTT. Translation gives CASSQEGAGRMNTEAFF.

The rearrangement links TRBV6-5 to TRBJ2-1; D is perhaps TRBD2 (7 bases). The V gene lost 5 bases and the J gene lost 5 bases, with 13 bases spanning the gap. Germline V gene sequence: CDR1 MNHEY, CDR2 SVGAGI. There are 14 residues in the CDR3. The CDR3 reads CASSIRGADNEQFF. The CDR3, as DNA: TGTGCCAGCAGTATACGGGGGGCCGACAATGAGCAGTTCTTC.

The chain is built from TRBV25-1 and TRBJ2-7; maybe TRBD2 (6 bases). The germline V gene has CDR1 MGHDK and CDR2 SYGVNS. The V end was cut by 5 bases, the J end by 3 bases, with 20 bases between. The CDR3 is 16 residues long. The CDR3 DNA sequence: TGTGCCAGCAGTCCACCTAGTGGAGGGCTACACTACGAGCAGTACTTC. Residues: CASSPPSGGLHYEQYF.

The chain links TRBV7-2 to TRBJ1-1; no clear D gene. The CDR3 has 13 residues. V lost 1 base and J 10 bases, leaving 13 bases between the germline ends. Germline CDR1 reads SGHTA; CDR2 reads FQGNSA. Here the CDR3 DNA reads TGTGCCAGCAGCTTAGAACAGTCCCTTTTAGCTTTCTTT. As protein: CASSLEQSLLAFF.

This chain links TRBV6-1 with TRBJ1-2, with 8 bases fitting TRBD1. There are 13 residues in the CDR3. The J segment lost 3 bases and the V segment lost 11 bases, leaving 8 bases of the junction unmatched. The V gene's germline CDR1 is MNHNS and CDR2 SASEGT. For the CDR3, the DNA is TGTGCCGAGACAGGGGACGATGACTATGGCTACACCTTC. It is translated as CAETGDDDYGYTF.

This chain links TRBV29-1 with TRBJ2-7, with D unresolved. Germline V gene data show CDR1 as SQVTM and CDR2 as ANQGSEA. The CDR3 totals 12 residues. V was cut by 6 bases and J by 0 bases, with 9 bases left in between. CDR3 loop: CSVGSISYEQYF. In DNA, the CDR3 is TGCAGCGTAGGGTCGATCTCCTACGAGCAGTACTTC.

This clone was found once. The rearrangement links TRBV25-1 to TRBJ2-3; weak D call: TRBD2 (6 bases). V lost 1 base to trimming and J lost 1 base, with 6 bases between them. The CDR3 covers 14 residues. Germline CDR1 reads MGHDK; CDR2 reads SYGVNS. The CDR3 here is CASSEWEGTDTQYF. The CDR3 nucleotides read TGTGCCAGCAGTGAATGGGAGGGCACAGATACGCAGTATTTT.

The chain carries TRBV27 and TRBJ2-1; possibly TRBD1 for D (5 bases). Trimming stripped 2 bases from V and 3 bases from J, with 8 bases between. The CDR3 sequence is 14 residues long. CDR1 MNHEY and CDR2 SMNVEV come from the germline V gene (reference sequence). The CDR3 DNA is TGTGCCAGCAGTTTACAGGGCCTCTACAATGAGCAGTTCTTC. Protein sequence: CASSLQGLYNEQFF.

The chain carries TRBV6-5 and TRBJ2-2; D is perhaps TRBD1 (5 bases). CDR3 length equals 15 residues. Germline CDR1 is MNHEY and CDR2 is SVGAGI. Deletions cut 5 bases from V and 0 bases from J, with 10 bases between. The CDR3 sequence: CASSPYRSNTGELFF. CDR3 bases: TGTGCCAGCAGTCCATACAGGTCGAACACCGGGGAGCTGTTTTTT.

The chain couples TRBV29-1 to TRBJ1-1; TRBD1 might be the D (5 bases). Germline V CDR1 and CDR2: SQVTM, ANQGSEA. V was shortened by 7 bases and J by 8 bases, with 11 bases between the two germline ends. The length of the CDR3 is 10 residues. CDR3 coding DNA: TGCAGCGCCGGGACTCCAGAAGCTTTCTTT. Translated: CSAGTPEAFF.

CDR3 sequence: CSVEDRGPRYEDGYTF. In DNA form, the CDR3 reads TGCAGCGTTGAGGACAGGGGCCCAAGGTATGAGGATGGCTACACCTTC. This chain connects TRBV29-1 to TRBJ1-2; 9 bases are shared with TRBD1. This CDR3 comprises 16 residues. Trimming cost V 3 bases and J 6 bases; bases outside gene matches: 14. Germline V gene data show CDR1 as SQVTM and CDR2 as ANQGSEA.

V and J are TRBV4-2 and TRBJ1-5; no clear D gene. Germline CDR1 is LGHNA and CDR2 is YNFKEQ. There are 13 residues in the CDR3. Trimming stripped 1 base from V and 3 bases from J, with 4 bases between. Written as DNA, the CDR3 is TGTGCCAGCAGCCAAGTTCTCAATCAGCCCCAGCATTTT. This codes for CASSQVLNQPQHF.

The chain recombines TRBV5-4 with TRBJ2-2, with D perhaps matching TRBD1 (6 bases). Per the germline V gene, CDR1 is SGHNT and CDR2 is YYREEE (reference sequence). The CDR3 is 16 residues long. V was shortened by 0 bases and J by 3 bases, with 12 bases between the two germline ends. CDR3 nucleotide sequence: TGTGCCAGCAGCTTGGATACTCACAGGGACACCGGGGAGCTGTTTTTT. Its protein is CASSLDTHRDTGELFF. Complete variable domain (other parts from reference TRBV5-4 and TRBJ2-2): ETGVTQSPTHLIKTRGQQVTLRCSSQSGHNTVSWYQQALGQGPQFIFQYYREEENGRGNFPPRFSGLQFPNYSSELNVNALELDDSALYLCASSLDTHRDTGELFFGEGSRLTVL.

This clone was seen more than once but under ten times. The rearrangement joins TRBV29-1 to TRBJ2-1; D is undetermined. The CDR3 sequence is 11 residues long. CDR1 and CDR2 (germline): SQVTM, ANQGSEA. V was pared by 7 bases and J by 4 bases, with 8 bases between. The DNA for the CDR3 is TGCAGCGCCGACACTTACAATGAGCAGTTCTTC. This sequence encodes CSADTYNEQFF.

This clone has more than one count but fewer than ten. The DNA of the CDR3 is TGTGCCAGCAGTTTGGGAGAAAAAGAGACCCAGTACTTC. Translation gives CASSLGEKETQYF. V gene TRBV27 combines with J gene TRBJ2-5; tentatively, D is TRBD2 (5 bases). The germline gives CDR1 MNHEY, CDR2 SMNVEV (reference sequence). Trimming stripped 3 bases from V and 3 bases from J, with 8 bases between. This CDR3 spans 13 amino acids.

The rearrangement links TRBV7-2 to TRBJ2-1; 10 bases agree with TRBD2. V dropped 1 base and J dropped 7; count of bases not matched to a gene: 1. Germline values: CDR1 SGHTA, CDR2 FQGNSA. The CDR3 sequence is 14 residues long. This CDR3 reads CASSLVGLANEQFF. CDR3 sequence (DNA): TGTGCCAGCAGCTTAGTGGGACTAGCGAATGAGCAGTTCTTC.

The V call is TRBV30, the J call TRBJ1-1; unclear D gene. Trimming cost V 3 bases and J 7 bases, with 9 bases left between them. This CDR3 comprises 11 residues. Per the germline V gene, CDR1 is GTSNPN and CDR2 is SVGIG (reference sequence). CDR3 DNA sequence: TGTGCCTGGAGGGAAATAAATGAAGCTTTCTTT. Translating it yields CAWREINEAFF.

V gene TRBV9 combines with J gene TRBJ2-1, with 10 bases lining up with TRBD2. Germline assignment: CDR1 SGDLS and CDR2 YYNGEE. The junction had 4 bases not matched to a gene; V was cut back by 1 base and J by 0 bases. CDR3 length: 17 residues. In DNA form, the CDR3 reads TGTGCCAGCAGCGTAACCTCTAGCGGGGGCTCCTACAATGAGCAGTTCTTC. Its protein is CASSVTSSGGSYNEQFF.

This clone was counted between two and nine times. The chain carries TRBV15 and TRBJ2-1; D is unclear. The V end lost 0 bases, the J end lost 5 bases, and 2 bases lay between the germline ends. Germline V gene lookup returns CDR1 LNHNV and CDR2 YYDKDF (reference sequence). The CDR3 totals 12 residues. The CDR3 DNA reads as TGTGCCACCAGCAGAGAAAACAATGAGCAGTTCTTC. Translation: CATSRENNEQFF.

The J gene is TRBJ1-2, the V gene TRBV29-1; 7 nucleotides align to TRBD1. The CDR3 contains 13 residues. Looked up from germline, CDR1 is SQVTM and CDR2 is ANQGSEA. J gave up 5 bases and V 4 bases, and 7 bases lay outside the gene matches. CDR3 sequence: CSVGPEGAYGYTF. In DNA, the CDR3 is TGCAGCGTTGGCCCCGAGGGGGCGTATGGCTACACCTTC.

The chain combines TRBV5-1 with TRBJ1-4; perhaps TRBD1 as D (5 bases). The germline V gene encodes CDR1 SGHRS and CDR2 YFSETQ. The CDR3 runs 14 residues. V gave up 2 bases and J gave up 3 bases, with 8 bases separating them. CDR3 residues: CASSFQGSNEKLFF. In DNA form, the CDR3 reads TGCGCCAGCAGCTTCCAGGGCTCTAATGAAAAACTGTTTTTT.